This entry lists 29 T cell receptor beta chains sequenced from one sample in a study of blood T cell repertoires in COVID-19. This table comes from immunoSEQ multiplex PCR, and its TCRdb copy is limited to in-frame clones, with some not included. Seen here are tens of thousands of clones, 75% to 90% observed once, and the top ten hold 16%. The sample comprised peripheral blood. The source of these receptors is a woman older than 75 with active or convalescent COVID-19.

This clone was recorded a few times. The rearrangement links TRBV5-1 to TRBJ1-6; 11 bases line up with TRBD1. CDR1 is SGHRS and CDR2 is YFSETQ in the germline V gene. CDR3 size: 15 residues. V shed 4 bases and J 9 bases; nucleotides not matched to a gene: 6. The CDR3 DNA reads TGCGCCAGCAGCCTGGACAGGGGGCTAAGTTCACCCCTCCACTTT. The encoded protein is CASSLDRGLSSPLHF.

The J gene is TRBJ2-5, the V gene TRBV30; possible D gene TRBD2, 5 bases. The CDR3 is 14 residues long. The germline CDR1 and CDR2 sequences are GTSNPN and SVGIG (reference sequence). With 0 bases removed from V and 5 bases from J, the gap between germline ends came to 13 bases. The CDR3: CAWSVRGLGETQYF. The CDR3 DNA follows: TGTGCCTGGAGTGTTCGAGGGCTGGGGGAGACCCAGTACTTC.

This chain uses TRBV7-9 with TRBJ2-1; 9 bases fit TRBD2. Trimming at V came to 1 base and at J to 7 bases, leaving 8 bases not matched to a gene. The CDR3 length is 16 residues. The germline CDR1 and CDR2 sequences are SEHNR and FQNEAQ (reference sequence). The CDR3 is CASSLGPAGGQNEQFF. The CDR3 DNA reads TGTGCCAGCAGCTTAGGCCCGGCGGGGGGGCAGAATGAGCAGTTCTTC.

The rearrangement links TRBV5-1 to TRBJ1-1; 8 nucleotides match TRBD1. CDR3 size: 16 residues. Germline trimming cut 2 bases from V and 1 base from J; bases unmatched to any gene: 7. The V gene's germline CDR1 is SGHRS and CDR2 YFSETQ. The CDR3 here is CASSLSQTGANTEAFF. As DNA, the CDR3 is TGCGCCAGCAGCTTATCCCAGACAGGGGCGAACACTGAAGCTTTCTTT.

This chain joins TRBV10-3 and TRBJ2-7; 8 nucleotides align to TRBD1. Germline V gene lookup returns CDR1 ENHRY and CDR2 SYGVKD. This CDR3 is built from 14 residues. V trimming: 3 bases; J trimming: 5 bases; junction bases outside the gene matches: 6. The CDR3 nucleotides read TGTGCCATCAGTGATACAACAGGGGGTGACGAGCAGTACTTC. This gives the protein CAISDTTGGDEQYF.

The CDR3 sequence is CASSDTPRETQYF. As DNA, the CDR3 is TGTGCCAGTAGTGACACCCCTCGAGAGACCCAGTACTTC. The rearrangement links TRBV19 to TRBJ2-5; D is unresolved. The germline gives CDR1 LNHDA, CDR2 SQIVND (reference sequence). V shed 5 bases and J shed 4 bases, with 11 bases lying between them. This CDR3 is 13 amino acids long. The variable domain in full, completed from reference TRBV19 and TRBJ2-5, reads DGGITQSPKYLFRKEGQNVTLSCEQNLNHDAMYWYRQDPGQGLRLIYYSQIVNDFQKGDIAEGYSVSREKKESFPLTVTSAQKNPTAFYLCASSDTPRETQYFGPGTRLLVL.

The chain links TRBV19 to TRBJ1-5; D perhaps matches TRBD1 (5 bases). This CDR3 is built from 12 residues. V lost 6 bases to trimming and J lost 4 bases, with 7 bases between them. The germline V gene encodes CDR1 LNHDA and CDR2 SQIVND (reference sequence). The CDR3 is CASRGLNQPQHF. In DNA form, the CDR3 reads TGTGCCAGTAGGGGGCTTAATCAGCCCCAGCATTTT.

The rearrangement joins TRBV7-2 to TRBJ1-1, with D perhaps TRBD1 (6 bases). The CDR3 loop spans 13 amino acids. Trimming pared 8 bases from V and 6 bases from J, leaving 16 bases between. Germline V gene lookup returns CDR1 SGHTA and CDR2 FQGNSA. CDR3 DNA: TGTGCCAGCGTTCGGGGAGGGGGAGCTGAAGCTTTCTTT. Translating it yields CASVRGGGAEAFF.

The CDR3 DNA follows: TGTGCCACCAGTGATAACAGGGGGCTATTGACTGAAGCTTTCTTT. It translates to CATSDNRGLLTEAFF. The rearrangement joins TRBV24-1 to TRBJ1-1; 9 bases fit TRBD1. The CDR3 covers 15 residues. Germline CDR1 reads KGHDR; CDR2 reads SFDVKD. J gave up 5 bases and V 3 bases, and 6 bases lay outside the gene matches.

V usage is TRBV9 and J usage is TRBJ2-2; maybe TRBD2 (5 bases). The CDR3 runs to 16 residues. Trimming cost V 2 bases and J 6 bases, with 17 bases left between them. The V gene's germline CDR1 is SGDLS and CDR2 YYNGEE. The CDR3 bases are TGTGCCAGCAGCGTCCTTGACGCGGGCCTCGCCGGGGAGCTGTTTTTT. Translated, it gives CASSVLDAGLAGELFF.

The chain recombines TRBV12-5 with TRBJ1-5; D unresolved. Deletions cut 0 bases from V and 7 bases from J, with 4 bases between. The CDR3 is made up of 12 amino acids. Germline-derived CDR1 and CDR2 are LGHNT and FRNRAP. The CDR3 DNA is TGTGCTAGTGGTTTGGTAGAGCAGCCCCAGCATTTT. Translation gives CASGLVEQPQHF. The variable domain in full, with the rest retrieved from reference TRBV12-5 and TRBJ1-5, is DARVTQTPRHKVTEMGQEVTMRCQPILGHNTVFWYRQTMMQGLELLAYFRNRAPLDDSGMPKDRFSAEMPDATLATLKIQPSEPRDSAVYFCASGLVEQPQHFGDGTRLSIL.

This chain uses TRBV6-5 with TRBJ1-2, with a tentative D call TRBD1 (6 bases). V was trimmed by 4 bases and J by 1 base, leaving 7 bases between them. Per germline, CDR1 MNHEY and CDR2 SVGAGI. The CDR3 is 13 amino acids. CDR3 region: CASSLGHNYGYTF. Written as DNA, the CDR3 is TGTGCCAGCAGTTTGGGACATAACTATGGCTACACCTTC.

The chain links TRBV9 to TRBJ2-1; 9 bases are shared with TRBD2. The CDR3 runs to 15 residues. V trimming: 0 bases; J trimming: 8 bases; junction bases outside the gene matches: 6. Germline assignment: CDR1 SGDLS and CDR2 YYNGEE. The CDR3 sequence is CASSVGGGAWDEQFF. As DNA, the CDR3 is TGTGCCAGCAGCGTAGGCGGGGGGGCTTGGGATGAGCAGTTCTTC.

This chain uses TRBV6-5 with TRBJ2-7; weak D call: TRBD1 (5 bases). CDR1 MNHEY and CDR2 SVGAGI come from the germline V gene. CDR3 size: 14 residues. The V and J ends lost 6 bases and 0 bases respectively, with 12 bases between them. The CDR3 DNA reads as TGTGCCAGCAGACTCTCCAGGGTCTCCTACGAGCAGTACTTC. Translating gives CASRLSRVSYEQYF.

J is TRBJ1-1 and V is TRBV29-1, with TRBD1 matching 10 bases. CDR3 length: 13 residues. CDR1 and CDR2 (germline): SQVTM, ANQGSEA. J was trimmed by 4 bases and V by 7 bases; bases with no gene match: 6. In DNA, the CDR3 is TGCAGCGCCACCAGGACAGGGGGCACTGAAGCTTTCTTT. Protein product: CSATRTGGTEAFF.

The chain recombines TRBV6-5 with TRBJ2-3; 8 bases line up with TRBD2. Germline V gene sequence: CDR1 MNHEY, CDR2 SVGAGI. The CDR3 has 16 amino acids. Losses at the gene ends were 2 bases for V and 3 bases for J; bases not matched to a gene: 7. CDR3 loop: CASSYGKRGRTDTQYF. CDR3 DNA sequence: TGTGCCAGCAGTTACGGGAAGCGGGGGAGGACAGATACGCAGTATTTT.

The V gene is TRBV30, the J gene TRBJ1-3, with D possibly TRBD1 on 5 matching bases. Trimming took 8 bases from V and 6 from J, leaving 17 bases between them. This CDR3 comprises 13 residues. CDR1 is GTSNPN, CDR2 SVGIG, per germline (reference sequence). The CDR3 DNA is TGTGCCCATGGGCACCCAGGGCTAAACACCATATATTTT. This encodes CAHGHPGLNTIYF.

The DNA for the CDR3 is TGTGCCAGCAGTCTCAGCGGGAGGGAGTACGAGCAGTACTTC. This gives the protein CASSLSGREYEQYF. The V gene is TRBV28, the J gene TRBJ2-7; TRBD2 matches 10 bases. Germline V lookup: CDR1 MDHEN, CDR2 SYDVKM. Germline trimming cut 5 bases from V and 4 bases from J; bases unmatched to any gene: 5. This CDR3 contains 14 residues.

This chain joins TRBV7-2 and TRBJ2-7; 13 bases line up with TRBD2. Germline CDR1 and CDR2: SGHTA and FQGNSA. The CDR3 covers 16 residues. V lost 4 bases and J lost 3; bases outside the gene matches: 6. The CDR3 loop reads CASSSGTSGTFYEQYF. The CDR3 nucleotides read TGTGCCAGCAGCTCTGGGACTAGCGGGACATTCTACGAGCAGTACTTC.

This chain's CDR3 is CASSLLRPEAFF. The DNA of the CDR3 is TGTGCCAGCAGCTTGCTGCGCCCTGAAGCTTTCTTT. The J gene is TRBJ1-1, the V gene TRBV5-5; the D is unclear. The CDR3 contains 12 residues. V lost 1 base, J lost 6 bases, and 7 bases lay in between. The germline V gene has CDR1 SGHKS and CDR2 YYEKEE (reference sequence). The full variable domain, in which reference TRBV5-5 and TRBJ1-1 provide the parts outside the CDR3, is DAGVTQSPTHLIKTRGQQVTLRCSPISGHKSVSWYQQVLGQGPQFIFQYYEKEERGRGNFPDRFSARQFPNYSSELNVNALLLGDSALYLCASSLLRPEAFFGQGTRLTVV.

The rearrangement joins TRBV6-4 to TRBJ2-1, with TRBD2 matching 8 bases. Germline V gives CDR1 MRHNA, CDR2 SNTAGT. V trimming: 3 bases; J trimming: 8 bases; junction bases outside the gene matches: 9. The CDR3 sequence is 15 residues long. CDR3 sequence reads: CASSDLAGSTYEQFF. CDR3 coding DNA: TGTGCCAGCAGTGATTTAGCGGGATCTACGTATGAGCAGTTCTTC.

The V call is TRBV30, the J call TRBJ1-1; D is ambiguous. This CDR3 is 12 amino acids long. Germline CDR1 reads GTSNPN; CDR2 reads SVGIG (reference sequence). The V end lost 6 bases, the J end lost 0 bases, and 8 bases lay between the germline ends. CDR3 sequence reads: CACISVNTEAFF. The CDR3 DNA reads as TGTGCCTGTATATCAGTGAACACTGAAGCTTTCTTT.

The V and J genes are TRBV5-1 and TRBJ2-1; 14 nucleotides line up with TRBD2. This CDR3 region has 16 residues. Germline loops: CDR1 SGHRS, CDR2 YFSETQ. With 4 bases clipped from V and 9 bases from J, the junction kept 9 bases outside the gene matches. CDR3 amino acids: CASSSPGTSGGGEQFF. The CDR3 bases are TGCGCCAGCAGCAGCCCCGGGACTAGCGGGGGAGGTGAGCAGTTCTTC.

This rearrangement joins TRBV14 to TRBJ1-2; 8 nucleotides align to TRBD1. CDR1 and CDR2 from the germline V gene are SGHDN and FVKESK. This CDR3 contains 18 residues. The junction had 14 bases not matched to a gene; V was cut back by 3 bases and J by 2 bases. The CDR3 DNA sequence: TGTGCCAGCAGCCATACCGGGACAGGTCGATATGGGAACTATGGCTACACCTTC. It encodes CASSHTGTGRYGNYGYTF.

This clone showed up just once. The genes are TRBV28 and TRBJ1-5; 8 bases are shared with TRBD1. From germline, CDR1 is MDHEN and CDR2 SYDVKM. This CDR3 has 15 amino acids. V shed 6 bases, J shed 4 bases, and the junction held 8 bases outside the gene matches. The CDR3 DNA reads as TGTGCCAGCAGAACTACAGGGGGTAATAATCAGCCCCAGCATTTT. Translation gives CASRTTGGNNQPQHF.

This chain links TRBV18 with TRBJ1-5; D is ambiguous. Trimming took off 3 bases at V and 0 bases at J, with 6 bases between the two ends. CDR3 length equals 14 residues. Germline CDR1 is KGHSH and CDR2 is LQKENI. The CDR3 reads CASSPSPSNQPQHF. The CDR3, as DNA: TGTGCCAGCTCACCGTCTCCTAGCAATCAGCCCCAGCATTTT. Supplemented by reference TRBV18 and TRBJ1-5, the full variable domain reads NAGVMQNPRHLVRRRGQEARLRCSPMKGHSHVYWYRQLPEEGLKFMVYLQKENIIDESGMPKERFSAEFPKEGPSILRIQQVVRGDSAAYFCASSPSPSNQPQHFGDGTRLSIL.

This chain uses TRBV19 with TRBJ1-2; D gene unclear. This CDR3 contains 13 residues. V lost 3 bases and J 8 bases, leaving 13 bases between the germline ends. CDR1 is LNHDA, CDR2 SQIVND, per germline (reference sequence). The CDR3 DNA sequence: TGTGCCAGTAGTATCTCCCCATTGGAGGGCTACACCTTC. Amino acids: CASSISPLEGYTF.

This clone showed up just a few times. The rearrangement links TRBV5-1 to TRBJ2-5; 11 bases align to TRBD2. Germline CDR1 is SGHRS and CDR2 is YFSETQ. V dropped 4 bases and J dropped 2; count of bases not matched to a gene: 7. The CDR3 runs to 16 residues. The DNA of the CDR3 is TGCGCCAGCAGCCCCTTCGTAGCGGGGGGGCAAGAGACCCAGTACTTC. Amino acids: CASSPFVAGGQETQYF.

The chain couples TRBV11-2 to TRBJ1-1; perhaps TRBD1 as D (5 bases). Per the germline V gene, CDR1 is SGHAT and CDR2 is FQNNGV. Trimming shortened V by 4 bases and J by 1 base, and 19 bases separated the two germline ends. CDR3 size: 17 residues. The CDR3 DNA reads TGTGCCAGCAGCTCCATCGGCGGGGGTAAGGGGAACACTGAAGCTTTCTTT. Protein sequence: CASSSIGGGKGNTEAFF.